This is a list of T cell receptor beta chains from one sample in a study of T cell responses to AZD1222 COVID-19 vaccine. Assay: immunoSEQ multiplex PCR; the TCRdb copy retains only in-frame clones and omits some. This table has about 120,000 clones, around 83% appearing once. The sequencing used peripheral blood, collected 28 days after the second AZD1222 dose. The receptors were sampled from an adult who received the AZD1222 COVID-19 vaccine. Both conserved end residues are part of each CDR3. Each record gives: D gene, clone size, V gene, J gene, CDR3 protein, CDR3 DNA. A D gene is named only where the DNA matches it firmly. Clone size, where shown, is once, few, many, or a class for clones that have expanded.

>TRBD2|.|TRBV24-1|TRBJ2-1
CATSDPRRGAGNEQFF
TGTGCCACCAGTGACCCCCGGCGGGGGGCAGGAAATGAGCAGTTCTTC
>.|.|TRBV21-1|TRBJ1-3
CASSKKQLGNTIYF
TGTGCCAGCAGCAAAAAACAGTTAGGAAACACCATATATTTT
>TRBD1|.|TRBV5-1|TRBJ2-7
CASSLAGQGEGYEQYF
TGCGCCAGCAGCTTGGCTGGACAGGGTGAAGGCTACGAGCAGTACTTC
>.|.|TRBV6-5|TRBJ1-2
CASNLQLIYGYTF
TGTGCCAGCAATCTACAGCTCATCTATGGCTACACCTTC
>.|.|TRBV5-4|TRBJ1-2
CASSLARDGYTF
TGTGCCAGCAGCTTGGCCAGGGATGGCTACACCTTC
>TRBD1|.|TRBV6-2/TRBV6-3|TRBJ1-5
CASSSLPLDRLVTRNQPQHF
TGTGCCAGCAGTTCCCTACCCCTGGACAGGCTCGTTACCCGTAATCAGCCCCAGCATTTT
>.|.|TRBV18|TRBJ2-7
CASSPSRGTYEQYF
TGTGCCAGCTCACCCTCGCGCGGAACCTACGAGCAGTACTTC
>TRBD1|.|TRBV9|TRBJ2-7
CASSVGTGVSYEQYF
TGTGCCAGCAGCGTAGGGACAGGCGTCTCCTACGAGCAGTACTTC
>TRBD1|once|TRBV5-1|TRBJ1-5
CASSLGPDGQGYIQPQHF
TGCGCCAGCAGCTTGGGGCCTGACGGACAGGGGTATATTCAGCCCCAGCATTTT
>TRBD2|.|TRBV9|TRBJ2-2
CASSVELAGVTGELFF
TGTGCCAGCAGCGTAGAACTAGCGGGGGTTACCGGGGAGCTGTTTTTT
>.|.|TRBV24-1|TRBJ1-5
CATSDPPDGNQPQHF
TGTGCCACCAGTGACCCCCCAGACGGCAATCAGCCCCAGCATTTT
>.|.|TRBV19|TRBJ1-5
CASSTSSLREPQHF
TGTGCCAGTAGTACTTCGTCCCTACGGGAGCCCCAGCATTTT
>.|.|TRBV4-1|TRBJ2-5
CASSESILDQETQYF
TGCGCCAGCAGCGAAAGCATACTAGACCAAGAGACCCAGTACTTC
>TRBD1|.|TRBV6-2/TRBV6-3|TRBJ1-1
CASSSGGAYTEAFF
TGTGCCAGCAGTTCAGGGGGCGCCTACACTGAAGCTTTCTTT
>.|.|TRBV6-4|TRBJ1-5
CASADGDNQPQHF
TGTGCCAGCGCTGACGGGGACAATCAGCCCCAGCATTTT
>.|.|TRBV9|TRBJ2-2
CASSGNLPGTGELFF
TGTGCCAGCAGCGGGAACCTGCCTGGCACCGGGGAGCTGTTTTTT
>TRBD1|.|TRBV10-3|TRBJ1-2
CAISGQGPYGYTF
TGTGCCATCAGTGGACAGGGCCCCTATGGCTACACCTTC
>TRBD1|.|TRBV10-3|TRBJ1-2
CAISGDSYGYTF
TGTGCCATCAGTGGGGACAGCTATGGCTACACCTTC
>.|.|TRBV30|TRBJ2-6
CAWSARGQRISGANVLTF
TGTGCCTGGAGTGCGCGGGGACAGAGAATCTCTGGGGCCAACGTCCTGACTTTC
>TRBD1|few|TRBV6-5|TRBJ2-7
CASSYRDRSKQYF
TGTGCCAGCAGTTACCGGGACAGATCTAAGCAGTACTTC
>.|.|TRBV18|TRBJ1-2
CASSPPTRGYGYTF
TGTGCCAGCTCACCACCGACCAGGGGCTATGGCTACACCTTC
>TRBD2|.|TRBV5-1|TRBJ2-5
CASRLAGVVLGETQYF
TGCGCCAGCAGACTAGCGGGGGTTGTCTTGGGGGAGACCCAGTACTTC
>.|.|TRBV4-3|TRBJ2-7
CASSQGIQPYEQYF
TGCGCCAGCAGCCAAGGTATTCAGCCCTACGAGCAGTACTTC
>.|.|TRBV28|TRBJ2-7
CASSPHRDSSYEQYF
TGTGCCAGCAGTCCCCATAGAGACAGTTCCTACGAGCAGTACTTC
>.|.|TRBV7-8|TRBJ1-5
CASSLDGVLGGNQPQHF
TGTGCCAGCAGCTTAGACGGGGTTTTGGGGGGCAATCAGCCCCAGCATTTT
>.|.|TRBV2|TRBJ2-1
CASSDYTRENEQFF
TGTGCCAGCAGCGATTATACTAGAGAGAATGAGCAGTTCTTC
>.|.|TRBV4-1|TRBJ2-1
CASSQDQGANEQFF
TGCGCCAGCAGCCAAGATCAGGGTGCCAATGAGCAGTTCTTC
>.|.|TRBV20-1|TRBJ2-5
CSASVKETQYF
TGCAGTGCTAGCGTGAAAGAGACCCAGTACTTC
>.|.|TRBV12-3/TRBV12-4|TRBJ1-1
CASSLGMNTEAFF
TGTGCCAGCAGTTTAGGGATGAACACTGAAGCTTTCTTT
>TRBD1|.|TRBV7-3|TRBJ2-1
CASSPGTGGRNEQFF
TGTGCCAGCAGCCCGGGAACAGGGGGACGGAATGAGCAGTTCTTC
>TRBD1|once|TRBV7-6|TRBJ2-1
CASRPLTGGYNEQFF
TGTGCCAGCAGGCCATTGACAGGGGGCTACAATGAGCAGTTCTTC
>.|.|TRBV7-2|TRBJ1-3
CASSRVANSGNTIYF
TGTGCCAGCAGCCGCGTAGCTAACTCTGGAAACACCATATATTTT
>.|.|TRBV7-8|TRBJ2-2
CASSRTGELFF
TGTGCCAGCAGCAGGACCGGGGAGCTGTTTTTT
>.|.|TRBV6-5|TRBJ2-7
CASSYSFTSYEQYF
TGTGCCAGCAGTTACTCGTTCACTTCCTACGAGCAGTACTTC
>TRBD2|.|TRBV3-1/TRBV3-2|TRBJ2-1
CASSPPQAGGDNEQFF
TGTGCCAGCAGCCCCCCTCAAGCGGGGGGCGACAATGAGCAGTTCTTC
>.|.|TRBV12-5|TRBJ2-5
CASGSRQETQYF
TGTGCTAGTGGTTCTAGACAAGAGACCCAGTACTTC
>.|.|TRBV6-5|TRBJ2-7
CASSARLDYEQYF
TGTGCCAGCAGCGCTCGTCTAGATTACGAGCAGTACTTC